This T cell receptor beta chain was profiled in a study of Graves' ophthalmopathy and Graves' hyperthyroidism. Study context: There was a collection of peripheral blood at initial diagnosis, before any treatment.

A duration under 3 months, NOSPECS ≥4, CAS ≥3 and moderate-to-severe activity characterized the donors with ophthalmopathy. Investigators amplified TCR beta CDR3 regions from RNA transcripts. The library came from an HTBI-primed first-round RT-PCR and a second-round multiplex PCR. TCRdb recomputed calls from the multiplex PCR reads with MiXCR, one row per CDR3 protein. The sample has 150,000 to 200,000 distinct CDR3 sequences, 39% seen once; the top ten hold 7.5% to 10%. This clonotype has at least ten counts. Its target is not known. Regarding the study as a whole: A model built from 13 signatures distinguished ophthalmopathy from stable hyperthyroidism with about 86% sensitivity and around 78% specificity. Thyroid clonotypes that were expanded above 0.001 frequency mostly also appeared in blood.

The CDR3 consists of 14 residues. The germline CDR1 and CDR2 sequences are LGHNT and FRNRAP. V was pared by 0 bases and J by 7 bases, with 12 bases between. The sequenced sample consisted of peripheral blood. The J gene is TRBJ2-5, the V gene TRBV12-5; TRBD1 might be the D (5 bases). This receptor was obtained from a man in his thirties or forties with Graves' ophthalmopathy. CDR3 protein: CASGLVQTDGTQYF. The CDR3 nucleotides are TGTGCTAGTGGTTTGGTACAGACAGACGGGACCCAGTACTTC.